This section outlines one T cell receptor (beta chain) sequence together with its context. RNA was extracted and reverse transcribed into cDNA as the sequencing template. Produced via immunoSEQ multiplex PCR; TCRdb's table is partial and in-frame only. This sample has about 200,000 clones, with roughly three fifths found just once. Specified treatment: oral pan-JAK inhibitor, 5-10 mg twice daily. This specimen belongs to a study of CD8+ T cells in alopecia areata. Trimming took off 8 bases at V and 5 bases at J, with 12 bases between the two ends. Germline values: CDR1 SNHLY, CDR2 FYNNEI. The CDR3 has 12 amino acids.

The chain carries TRBV2 and TRBJ2-5; either TRBD1 or TRBD2 may fit D (5 bases each). This clonotype was obtained from a human donor with alopecia areata. The source was CD4+ T cells sorted from blood, collected at week 4, from a patient treated with tofacitinib. This chain's CDR3 is CASQTEGETQYF. The DNA for the CDR3 is TGTGCCAGCCAAACAGAGGGGGAGACCCAGTACTTC. The full variable domain, with the rest looked up from reference TRBV2 and TRBJ2-5, is EPEVTQTPSHQVTQMGQEVILRCVPISNHLYFYWYRQILGQKVEFLVSFYNNEISEKSEIFDDQFSVERPDGSNFTLKIRSTKLEDSAMYFCASQTEGETQYFGPGTRLLVL.